The rows below give T cell receptor beta chains drawn from one sample of a study of CD8 T cells in Susac syndrome. MiXCR was run by TCRdb on the immunoSEQ multiplex PCR reads, yielding one entry per CDR3 protein. This repertoire shows about 80,000 distinct CDR3 sequences, roughly 96% found once; its top ten account for more than 0.35%. The sequenced sample was CD8+ T cells from PBMCs. The receptors shown here come from a human donor with Susac syndrome. Both conserved end residues are part of each CDR3. D genes are given only for firm matches. Not every row has a clone size; where given, it reads once, few, many or a size class.

.,.,TRBV6-5,TRBJ2-1,CAVGSYNEQFF,TGTGCCGTTGGTTCCTACAATGAGCAGTTCTTC
.,TRBD1,TRBV2,TRBJ2-7,CARSAEDRGYEQYF,TGTGCCAGATCGGCCGAAGACAGGGGTTACGAGCAGTACTTC
.,.,TRBV4-2,TRBJ2-5,CASSQVISLGQETQYF,TGTGCCAGCAGCCAAGTTATTTCCTTAGGCCAAGAGACCCAGTACTTC
once,.,TRBV27,TRBJ2-1,CASSSPGWEQFF,TGTGCCAGCAGTTCCCCGGGCTGGGAGCAGTTCTTC
once,TRBD2,TRBV27,TRBJ2-5,CASSFLAGGETQYF,TGTGCCAGCAGTTTTCTAGCGGGTGGAGAGACCCAGTACTTC
.,.,TRBV21-1,TRBJ2-6,CASSNSPGTGPVSWANVLTF,TGTGCCAGCAGCAACAGTCCCGGGACAGGGCCTGTCTCTTGGGCCAACGTCCTGACTTTC
.,TRBD1,TRBV6-1,TRBJ2-2,CASSTGQDTNTGELFF,TGTGCCAGCAGTACCGGACAGGACACGAACACCGGGGAGCTGTTTTTT
once,.,TRBV19,TRBJ1-1,CASLDPLAEAFF,TGTGCCAGTCTTGATCCTCTCGCTGAAGCTTTCTTT
.,.,TRBV5-4,TRBJ2-1,CASSFVSRAPGEQFF,TGTGCCAGCAGCTTCGTTTCTAGAGCCCCCGGGGAGCAGTTCTTC
.,TRBD1,TRBV18,TRBJ1-2,CASSPTKDRRYGYTF,TGTGCCAGCTCACCTACAAAGGACAGGAGATATGGCTACACCTTC
.,.,TRBV6-5,TRBJ2-4,CATSIPGSAKNIQYF,TGTGCCACATCTATTCCGGGCTCTGCCAAAAACATTCAGTACTTC
.,.,TRBV9,TRBJ1-2,CASSPQRDARYGYTF,TGTGCCAGCAGCCCCCAGAGGGATGCGAGGTATGGCTACACCTTC
once,.,TRBV11-2,TRBJ2-4,CASSLKTRPLAKNIQYF,TGTGCCAGCAGCCTAAAGACTAGGCCCCTAGCCAAAAACATTCAGTACTTC
.,TRBD2,TRBV10-3,TRBJ2-1,CATLPAGGLNNEQFF,TGTGCCACCCTCCCAGCGGGGGGTCTAAACAATGAGCAGTTCTTC
.,TRBD2,TRBV5-1,TRBJ2-1,CASSSPDLRTSGRERYNEQFF,TGCGCCAGCAGCTCTCCGGACCTGAGGACTAGCGGGAGGGAGAGGTACAATGAGCAGTTCTTC
.,TRBD1,TRBV7-9,TRBJ2-7,CASSPTGGTGDEQYF,TGTGCCAGCAGCCCCACTGGGGGGACAGGGGACGAGCAGTACTTC